The 13 T cell receptor beta chains below all came from one sample that was sequenced in a study of OX40 agonist ivuxolimab in advanced cancers. Assay: immunoSEQ multiplex PCR; the TCRdb copy retains only in-frame clones and omits some. This sample carries about 100,000 clones, less than 95% of them seen once, and the ten largest clones take around 0.18%. The input for sequencing was CD4+ or CD8+ T cells sorted from blood, taken in a trial of the OX40 agonist ivuxolimab. These receptors all come from an adult with an advanced solid tumor such as melanoma, head and neck, liver or kidney cancer.

The chain employs TRBV11-2 and TRBJ1-6; no definite D call. V was shortened by 4 bases and J by 10 bases, with 11 bases between the two germline ends. CDR1 SGHAT and CDR2 FQNNGV come from the germline V gene. The CDR3 has 13 residues. The CDR3 region has the DNA TGTGCCAGCAGCTCAATGGCCAACTCACCCCTCCACTTT. Encoded protein: CASSSMANSPLHF.

This chain joins TRBV6-1 and TRBJ1-2; D not certain. Germline V gene data show CDR1 as MNHNS and CDR2 as SASEGT. V was clipped by 1 base and J by 7 bases, with 10 bases between them. The CDR3 sequence is 13 residues long. For the CDR3, the DNA is TGTGCCAGCAGTGAAGGGGGAGGTTCTGGCTACACCTTC. This codes for CASSEGGGSGYTF.

This clone was counted once. The chain recombines TRBV21-1 with TRBJ1-5. TRBV21-1 has pseudogene status. The CDR3 is made up of 16 amino acids. The chain's CDR3 is CATRYLPFFPDQPQHF. CDR3 sequence (DNA): TGTGCCACCCGATACCTTCCATTTTTCCCCGATCAGCCCCAGCATTTT.

The chain couples TRBV2 to TRBJ2-7; D unresolved. This CDR3 has 12 amino acids. The V and J ends lost 6 bases and 1 base respectively, with 7 bases between them. Germline CDR1 is SNHLY and CDR2 is FYNNEI. The CDR3 bases are TGTGCCAGCAGATCAGATTCCTACGAGCAGTACTTC. It yields the protein CASRSDSYEQYF.

This sequence joins TRBV16 and TRBJ1-3; D gene uncertain. V dropped 2 bases and J dropped 0 bases, with 8 bases sitting between them. The CDR3 has 15 residues. Germline V gene lookup returns CDR1 KGHSY and CDR2 FQNENV. DNA of the CDR3: TGTGCCAGCAGCCAAACAAGGAGCTCTGGAAACACCATATATTTT. Protein sequence: CASSQTRSSGNTIYF.

The rearrangement links TRBV14 to TRBJ2-7; the match to TRBD2 covers 8 bases. The CDR3 length is 19 residues. Trimming cost V 0 bases and J 2 bases; bases outside gene matches: 15. The germline V gene has CDR1 SGHDN and CDR2 FVKESK. The CDR3 DNA follows: TGTGCCAGCAGCCAAGATCTGGCTAGCGGGCCTGCCTCGACCTACGAGCAGTACTTC. Protein: CASSQDLASGPASTYEQYF.

The chain carries TRBV4-3 and TRBJ1-2; 10 bases agree with TRBD1. V lost 3 bases and J lost 3; bases outside the gene matches: 13. From germline, CDR1 is LGHNA and CDR2 YSLEER. The CDR3 is 18 amino acids. CDR3 DNA sequence: TGCGCCAGCAGCCATACTGGGTGGTTGACAGGGGGCGACTATGGCTACACCTTC. Residues: CASSHTGWLTGGDYGYTF.

The chain is built from TRBV7-2 and TRBJ2-1, with D unclear. The CDR3 loop spans 14 amino acids. Trimming shortened V by 5 bases and J by 7 bases, and 15 bases separated the two germline ends. Germline CDR1 SGHTA, CDR2 FQGNSA. The chain's CDR3 is CASSKTRATNEQFF. The DNA for the CDR3 is TGTGCCAGCAGCAAGACCCGGGCCACAAATGAGCAGTTCTTC.

The gene calls are TRBV7-9 and TRBJ1-1; 9 positions match TRBD1. Germline values: CDR1 SEHNR, CDR2 FQNEAQ (reference sequence). CDR3 length: 17 amino acids. The V segment lost 2 bases and the J segment 2 bases; nucleotides outside the gene matches: 9. The CDR3 coding sequence is TGTGCCAGCAGCTTAAAACCCCGGACAGGGGTTAACACTGAAGCTTTCTTT. Protein sequence: CASSLKPRTGVNTEAFF.

The CDR3 protein is CASKGHPSSYEQYF. In DNA, the CDR3 is TGTGCCAGCAAGGGCCACCCAAGCTCCTACGAGCAGTACTTC. The genes are TRBV9 and TRBJ2-7; no clear D. CDR1 and CDR2 from the germline V gene are SGDLS and YYNGEE. Trimming removed 6 bases at V and 0 bases at J, with 13 bases between. The CDR3 has 14 amino acids.

The chain is built from TRBV6-6 and TRBJ1-2; the match to TRBD1 covers 9 bases. The V gene's germline CDR1 is MNHNY and CDR2 SVGAGI (reference sequence). This CDR3 has 14 residues. J was trimmed by 4 bases and V by 5 bases; bases with no gene match: 5. The CDR3 region has the DNA TGTGCCAGCAGTCGGGACAGGGTGGCCTATGGCTACACCTTC. It encodes CASSRDRVAYGYTF.

This clone has a single count. This chain connects TRBV6-1 to TRBJ1-5; D is undetermined. This CDR3 is 15 amino acids long. V lost 6 bases to trimming and J lost 2 bases, with 14 bases between them. CDR1 is MNHNS and CDR2 is SASEGT in the germline V gene. In DNA, the CDR3 is TGTGCCAGCAGCCTAAGGACCGTGGGCAATCAGCCCCAGCATTTT. The encoded protein is CASSLRTVGNQPQHF.

The gene calls are TRBV11-2 and TRBJ2-7, with 9 bases lining up with TRBD2. CDR1 and CDR2 (germline): SGHAT, FQNNGV. With 5 bases clipped from V and 3 bases from J, the junction kept 5 bases outside the gene matches. There are 14 residues in the CDR3. The CDR3 spells CASSASGAHYEQYF. In DNA form, the CDR3 reads TGTGCCAGCAGCGCTAGCGGGGCGCACTACGAGCAGTACTTC.